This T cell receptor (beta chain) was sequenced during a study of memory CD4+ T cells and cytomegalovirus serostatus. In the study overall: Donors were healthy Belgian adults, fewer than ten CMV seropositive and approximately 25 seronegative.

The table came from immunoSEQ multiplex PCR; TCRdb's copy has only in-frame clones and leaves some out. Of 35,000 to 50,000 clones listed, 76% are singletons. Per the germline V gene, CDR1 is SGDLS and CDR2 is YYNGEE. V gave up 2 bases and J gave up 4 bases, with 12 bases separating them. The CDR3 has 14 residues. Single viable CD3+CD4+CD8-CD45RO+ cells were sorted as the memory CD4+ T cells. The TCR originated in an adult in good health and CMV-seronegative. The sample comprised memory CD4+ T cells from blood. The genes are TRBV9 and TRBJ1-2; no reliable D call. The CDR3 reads CASSVDWYSYGYTF. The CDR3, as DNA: TGTGCCAGCAGCGTGGATTGGTACAGCTATGGCTACACCTTC.